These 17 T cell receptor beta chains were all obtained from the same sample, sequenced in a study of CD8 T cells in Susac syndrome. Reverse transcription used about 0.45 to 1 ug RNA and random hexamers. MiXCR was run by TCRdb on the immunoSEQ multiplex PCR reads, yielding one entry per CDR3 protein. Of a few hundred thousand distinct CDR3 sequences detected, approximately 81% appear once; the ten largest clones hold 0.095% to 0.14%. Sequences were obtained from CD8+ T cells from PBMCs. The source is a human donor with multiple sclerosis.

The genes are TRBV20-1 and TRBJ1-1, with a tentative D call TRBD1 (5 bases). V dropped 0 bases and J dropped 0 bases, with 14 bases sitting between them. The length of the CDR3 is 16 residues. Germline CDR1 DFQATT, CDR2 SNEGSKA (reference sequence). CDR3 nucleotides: TGCAGTGCTAGAGATCAATACAGGACCATGAACACTGAAGCTTTCTTT. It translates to CSARDQYRTMNTEAFF.

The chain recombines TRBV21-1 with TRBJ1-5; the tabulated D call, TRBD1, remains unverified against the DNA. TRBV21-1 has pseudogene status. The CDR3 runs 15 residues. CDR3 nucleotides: TGTGCCAGCACGGTGGATCCCCGGCCCCGATCGCCCCAGCATTTT. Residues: CASTVDPRPRSPQHF.

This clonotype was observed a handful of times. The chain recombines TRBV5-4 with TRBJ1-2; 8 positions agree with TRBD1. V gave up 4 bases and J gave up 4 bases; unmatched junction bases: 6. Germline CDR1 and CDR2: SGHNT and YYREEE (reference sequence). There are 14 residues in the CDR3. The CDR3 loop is CASSGKQGGYGYTF. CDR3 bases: TGTGCCAGCAGCGGAAAACAGGGGGGCTATGGCTACACCTTC.

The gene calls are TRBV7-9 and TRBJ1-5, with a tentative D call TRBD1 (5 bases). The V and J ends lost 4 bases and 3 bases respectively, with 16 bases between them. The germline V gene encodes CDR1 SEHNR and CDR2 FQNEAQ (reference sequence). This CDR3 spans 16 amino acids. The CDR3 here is CASSSGGLTYNQPQHF. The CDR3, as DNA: TGTGCCAGCAGCTCGGGGGGTTTGACATACAATCAGCCCCAGCATTTT.

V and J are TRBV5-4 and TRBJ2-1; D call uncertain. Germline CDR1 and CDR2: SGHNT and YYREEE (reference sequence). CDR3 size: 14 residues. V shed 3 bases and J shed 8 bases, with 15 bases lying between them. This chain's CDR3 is CASSSLPIIDEQFF. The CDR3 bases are TGTGCCAGCAGCTCCCTCCCGATTATCGATGAGCAGTTCTTC.

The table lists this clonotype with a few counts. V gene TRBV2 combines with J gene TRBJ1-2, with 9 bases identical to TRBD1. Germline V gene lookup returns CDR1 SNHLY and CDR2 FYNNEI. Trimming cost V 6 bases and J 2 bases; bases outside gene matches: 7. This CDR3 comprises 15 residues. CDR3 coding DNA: TGTGCCAGCAGAGCCGGGACAGGGTTAAACTATGGCTACACCTTC. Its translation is CASRAGTGLNYGYTF.

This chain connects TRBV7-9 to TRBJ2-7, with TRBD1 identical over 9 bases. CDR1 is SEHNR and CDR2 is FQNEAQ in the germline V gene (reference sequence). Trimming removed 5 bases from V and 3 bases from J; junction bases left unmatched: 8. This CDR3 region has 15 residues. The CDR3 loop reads CASSPRDRESYEQYF. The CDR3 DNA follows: TGTGCCAGCAGCCCGCGGGACAGGGAAAGCTACGAGCAGTACTTC.

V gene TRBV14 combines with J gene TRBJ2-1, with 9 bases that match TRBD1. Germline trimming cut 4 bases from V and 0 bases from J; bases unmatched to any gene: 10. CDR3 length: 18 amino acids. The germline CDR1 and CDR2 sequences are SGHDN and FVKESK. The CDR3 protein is CASSPRDRALSSYNEQFF. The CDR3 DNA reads TGTGCCAGCAGCCCCCGGGACAGGGCCCTCAGCTCCTACAATGAGCAGTTCTTC.

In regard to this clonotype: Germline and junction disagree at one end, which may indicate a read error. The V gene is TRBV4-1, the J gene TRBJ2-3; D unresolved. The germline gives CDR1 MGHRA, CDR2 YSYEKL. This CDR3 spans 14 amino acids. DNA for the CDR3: TGCGCCGGCAGCCAAGATTGGGAAGAGACGACGCAGTATTTT. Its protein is CAGSQDWEETTQYF.

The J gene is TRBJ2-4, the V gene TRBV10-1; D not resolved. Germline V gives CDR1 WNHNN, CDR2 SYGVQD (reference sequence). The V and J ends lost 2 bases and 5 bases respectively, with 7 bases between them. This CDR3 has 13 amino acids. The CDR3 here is CASSEMPQNIQYF. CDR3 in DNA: TGCGCCAGCAGTGAGATGCCCCAAAACATTCAGTACTTC.

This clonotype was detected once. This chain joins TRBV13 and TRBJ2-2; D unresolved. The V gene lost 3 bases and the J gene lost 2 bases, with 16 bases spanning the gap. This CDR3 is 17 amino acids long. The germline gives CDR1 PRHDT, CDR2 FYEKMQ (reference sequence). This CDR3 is CASSLLSGPYNTGELFF. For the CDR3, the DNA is TGTGCCAGCAGCTTGTTGTCGGGTCCTTATAACACCGGGGAGCTGTTTTTT.

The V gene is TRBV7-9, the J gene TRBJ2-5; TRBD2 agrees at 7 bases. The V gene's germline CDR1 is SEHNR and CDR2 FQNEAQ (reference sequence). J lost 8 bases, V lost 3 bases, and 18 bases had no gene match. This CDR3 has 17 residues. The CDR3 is CASSFLASSGNADTQYF. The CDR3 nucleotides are TGTGCCAGCAGCTTTTTGGCATCTAGCGGAAATGCGGATACCCAGTACTTC.

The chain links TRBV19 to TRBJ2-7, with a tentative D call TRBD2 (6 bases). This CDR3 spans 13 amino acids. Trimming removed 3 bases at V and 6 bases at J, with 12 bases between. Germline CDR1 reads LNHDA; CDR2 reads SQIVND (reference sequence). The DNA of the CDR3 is TGTGCCAGTAGTATCTTACTAGCTCGCGAGCAGTACTTC. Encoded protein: CASSILLAREQYF.

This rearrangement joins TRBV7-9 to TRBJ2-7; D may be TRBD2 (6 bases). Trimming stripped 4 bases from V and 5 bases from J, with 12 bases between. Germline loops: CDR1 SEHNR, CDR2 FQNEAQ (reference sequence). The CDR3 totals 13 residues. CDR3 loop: CASSSAGYDEQYF. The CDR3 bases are TGTGCCAGCAGCTCAGCGGGCTACGACGAGCAGTACTTC.

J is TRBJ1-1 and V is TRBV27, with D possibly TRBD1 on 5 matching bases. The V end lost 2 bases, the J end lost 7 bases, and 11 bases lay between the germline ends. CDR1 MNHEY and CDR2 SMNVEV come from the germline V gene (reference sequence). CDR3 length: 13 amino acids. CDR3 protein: CASSLGGAVEAFF. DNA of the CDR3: TGTGCCAGCAGTTTAGGAGGGGCCGTTGAAGCTTTCTTT.

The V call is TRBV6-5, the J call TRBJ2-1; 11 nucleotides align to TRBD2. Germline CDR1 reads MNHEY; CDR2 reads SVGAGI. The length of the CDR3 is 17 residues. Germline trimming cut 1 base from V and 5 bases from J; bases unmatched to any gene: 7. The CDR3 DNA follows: TGTGCCAGCAGTTACTTACCTGGGACTAGCGGTCACAATGAGCAGTTCTTC. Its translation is CASSYLPGTSGHNEQFF.

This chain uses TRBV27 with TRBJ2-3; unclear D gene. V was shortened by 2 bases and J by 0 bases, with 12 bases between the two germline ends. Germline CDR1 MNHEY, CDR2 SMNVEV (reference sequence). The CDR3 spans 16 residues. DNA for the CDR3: TGTGCCAGCAGTTTAGTCCGTTCTCCTAGCACAGATACGCAGTATTTT. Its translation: CASSLVRSPSTDTQYF.